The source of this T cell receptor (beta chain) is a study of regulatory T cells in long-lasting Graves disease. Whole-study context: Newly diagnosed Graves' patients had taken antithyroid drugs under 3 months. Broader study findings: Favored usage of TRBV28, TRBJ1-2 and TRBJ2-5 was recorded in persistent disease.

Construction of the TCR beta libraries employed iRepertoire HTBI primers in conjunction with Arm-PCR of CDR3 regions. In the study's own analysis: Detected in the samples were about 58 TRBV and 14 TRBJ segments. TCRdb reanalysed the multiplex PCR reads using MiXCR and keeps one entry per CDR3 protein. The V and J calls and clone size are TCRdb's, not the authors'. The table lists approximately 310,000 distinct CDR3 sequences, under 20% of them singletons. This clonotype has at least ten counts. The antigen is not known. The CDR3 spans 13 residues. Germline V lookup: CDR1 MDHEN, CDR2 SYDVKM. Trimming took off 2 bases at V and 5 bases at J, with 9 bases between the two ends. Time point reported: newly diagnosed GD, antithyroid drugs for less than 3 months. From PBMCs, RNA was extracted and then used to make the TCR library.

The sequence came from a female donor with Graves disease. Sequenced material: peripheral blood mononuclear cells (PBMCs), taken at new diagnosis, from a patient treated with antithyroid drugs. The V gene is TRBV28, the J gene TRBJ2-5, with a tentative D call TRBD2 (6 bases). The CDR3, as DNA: TGTGCCAGCAGTTTAGCGGGAAAGGAGACCCAGTACTTC. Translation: CASSLAGKETQYF.